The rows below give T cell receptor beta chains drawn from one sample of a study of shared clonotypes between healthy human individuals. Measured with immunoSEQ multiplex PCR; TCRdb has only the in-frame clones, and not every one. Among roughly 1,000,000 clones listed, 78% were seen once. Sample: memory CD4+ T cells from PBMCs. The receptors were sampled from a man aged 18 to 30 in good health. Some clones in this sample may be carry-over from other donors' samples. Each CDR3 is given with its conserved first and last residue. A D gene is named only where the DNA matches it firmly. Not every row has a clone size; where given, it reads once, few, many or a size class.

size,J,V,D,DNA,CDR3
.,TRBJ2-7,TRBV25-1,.,TGTGCCAGCCGCGCCGGGCAGAACTACGAGCAGTACTTC,CASRAGQNYEQYF
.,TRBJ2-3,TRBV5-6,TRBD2,TGTGCCAGCAGCTTGGTGACTAGCGGGGGTCTCACAGATACGCAGTATTTT,CASSLVTSGGLTDTQYF
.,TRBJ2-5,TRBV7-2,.,TGTGCCAGCAGCTATGGCAGGGCGCGAGGTGAGACCCAGTACTTC,CASSYGRARGETQYF
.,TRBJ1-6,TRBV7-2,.,TGTGCCAGCAGCACCAGACAGACCTATAATTCACCCCTCCACTTT,CASSTRQTYNSPLHF
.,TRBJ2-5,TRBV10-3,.,TGTGCCATCAAGTCGGGACGTCAACAAGAGACCCAGTACTTC,CAIKSGRQQETQYF
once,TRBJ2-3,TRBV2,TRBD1,TGTGCCAGCACCCGGACAGGAGCCCCCACAGATACGCAGTATTTT,CASTRTGAPTDTQYF
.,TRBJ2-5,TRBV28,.,TGTGCCAGCAGTTTAATAGGGATTCAAGAGACCCAGTACTTC,CASSLIGIQETQYF
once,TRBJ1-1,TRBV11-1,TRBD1,TGTGCCAGCACTCACGACAGGGGGCGTTCTGAAGCTTTCTTT,CASTHDRGRSEAFF
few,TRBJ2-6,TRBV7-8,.,TGTGCCAGCAGCCCCCGTTTTGCTGGGGCCAACGTCCTGACTTTC,CASSPRFAGANVLTF
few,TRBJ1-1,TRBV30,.,TGTGCCTGGAGTGTATCTGTACTTAACACTGAAGCTTTCTTT,CAWSVSVLNTEAFF
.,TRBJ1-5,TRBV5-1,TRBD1,TGCGCCAGCAGCGTGGGACAGGGGAATCAGCCCCAGCATTTT,CASSVGQGNQPQHF
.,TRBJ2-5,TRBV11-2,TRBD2,TGTGCCAGCAGCTTAACCCCAGCGGCTAGCGGGCAAGAGACCCAGTACTTC,CASSLTPAASGQETQYF
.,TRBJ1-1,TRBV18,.,TGTGCCAGCTCACCACCGACACCTATTAGACAAGCTTTCTTT,CASSPPTPIRQAFF
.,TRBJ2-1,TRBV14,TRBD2,TGTGCCAGCAGCCGCCAGAGCGGGACTAGGGAAAACAATGAGCAGTTCTTC,CASSRQSGTRENNEQFF
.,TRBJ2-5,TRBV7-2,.,TGTGCCAGCAGCTTAGCGAGGCAAGAGACCCAGTACTTC,CASSLARQETQYF
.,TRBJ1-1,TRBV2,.,TGTGCCAGCAGCCCGAACTTTAACACTGAAGCTTTCTTT,CASSPNFNTEAFF
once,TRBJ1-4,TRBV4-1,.,TGCGCCAGCAGCCAAGATCAGGATCTAACTAATGAAAAACTGTTTTTT,CASSQDQDLTNEKLFF
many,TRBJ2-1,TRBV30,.,TGTGCCTGGAGTGTGGGATATAGTGTTGAGCAGTTCTTC,CAWSVGYSVEQFF
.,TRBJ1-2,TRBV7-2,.,TGTGCCAGCAGCTTAGTGGGAGGGTCGCGGGGCTACACCTTC,CASSLVGGSRGYTF
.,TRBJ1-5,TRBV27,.,TGTGCCAGCAGTTTAGAGGGTGGACAGCCCCAGCATTTT,CASSLEGGQPQHF
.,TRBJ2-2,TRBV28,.,TGTGCCAGCAGACGATCAAACACCGGGGAGCTGTTTTTT,CASRRSNTGELFF
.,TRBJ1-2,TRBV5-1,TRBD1,TGCGCCAGCAGCTGGACAGGAGGCGGTTATGGCTACACCTTC,CASSWTGGGYGYTF
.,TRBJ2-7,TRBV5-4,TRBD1,TGTGCCAGCAGCCCGTCGGGACAGGGGTCCTACGAGCAGTACTTC,CASSPSGQGSYEQYF
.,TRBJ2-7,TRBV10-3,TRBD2,TGTGCCATCAGGCCCTCGGGAGGGCCCTACGAGCAGTACTTC,CAIRPSGGPYEQYF
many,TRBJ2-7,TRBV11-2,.,TGTGCCAGCAGCTTAGACAGCTCCTACGAGCAGTACTTC,CASSLDSSYEQYF
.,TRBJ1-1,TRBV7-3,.,TGTGCCAGCAGCTCCTGGGGGGTTTCCACTGAAGCTTTCTTT,CASSSWGVSTEAFF
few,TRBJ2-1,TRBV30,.,TGTGCCTGGAGTAGTTTTCTGGCTAGCCCGGCTTACAATGAGCAGTTCTTC,CAWSSFLASPAYNEQFF
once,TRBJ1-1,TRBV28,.,TGTGCCAGCAGTTTAGACCGTCGGGGATTATTCACTGAAGCTTTCTTT,CASSLDRRGLFTEAFF
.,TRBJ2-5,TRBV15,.,TGTGCCACCAGCCTAGCCCGGACAGCCCAAGAGACCCAGTACTTC,CATSLARTAQETQYF
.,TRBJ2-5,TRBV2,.,TGTGCAGCGCAAAGGGAGAGACAGGCGACCCAGTACTTC,CAAQRERQATQYF
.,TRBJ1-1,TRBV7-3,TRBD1,TGTGCCAGCAGCCCCCGAGGGGGCGGCACTGAAGCTTTCTTT,CASSPRGGGTEAFF
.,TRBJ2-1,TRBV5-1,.,TGCGCCAGCAGCTTGGCGGTAGCGGCCGCCTACAATGAGCAGTTCTTC,CASSLAVAAAYNEQFF
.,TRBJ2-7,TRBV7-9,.,TGTGCCAGCAGCTTAAGTCAGGCCTACGAGCAGTACTTC,CASSLSQAYEQYF
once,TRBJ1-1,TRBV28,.,TGTGCCAGCAACCGCCCAGGTTTGATCACTGAAGCTTTCTTT,CASNRPGLITEAFF
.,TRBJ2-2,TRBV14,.,TGTGCCAGCAGCGCCCACTTGGGGACCGGGGAGCTGTTTTTT,CASSAHLGTGELFF
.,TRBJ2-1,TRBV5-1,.,TGCGCCAGCAGCTTGGTTACGGGGACCTACAATGAGCAGTTCTTC,CASSLVTGTYNEQFF
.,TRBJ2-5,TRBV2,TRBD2,TGTGCCAGCAGGCTCCTAGCGGGAGGGTTCGGAGAGACCCAGTACTTC,CASRLLAGGFGETQYF